These 28 T cell receptor beta chains share one sample of origin, sequenced in a study of control samples from healthy donors and cancer patients. Repertoires were generated with immunoSEQ multiplex PCR, while TCRdb's copy carries only in-frame clones and drops some. The table has about 170,000 clones, roughly nine tenths seen once. Sequencing was performed on blood. The receptor source for this set is a woman aged 30 to 39 in good health.

As DNA, the CDR3 is TGTGCCAGCAGTGAATTTGGTAGCAGCACCGGGGAGCTGTTTTTT. This encodes CASSEFGSSTGELFF. V usage is TRBV25-1 and J usage is TRBJ2-2; D gene ambiguous. The germline V gene encodes CDR1 MGHDK and CDR2 SYGVNS. Trimming stripped 1 base from V and 4 bases from J, with 10 bases between. This CDR3 contains 15 residues.

The chain has TRBV27 and TRBJ1-5; D gene ambiguous. V shed 10 bases and J shed 4 bases, with 8 bases lying between them. This CDR3 is 11 amino acids long. Germline CDR1 is MNHEY and CDR2 is SMNVEV (reference sequence). In nucleotides, the CDR3 is TGTGCCATTTATCCTAATCAGCCCCAGCATTTT. It codes for CAIYPNQPQHF.

The genes are TRBV29-1 and TRBJ2-1; tentative D call: TRBD2 (7 bases). The CDR3 extends over 15 amino acids. In germline, CDR1 is SQVTM, CDR2 ANQGSEA. Trimming took 3 bases from V and 4 from J, leaving 16 bases between them. The CDR3 DNA reads TGCAGCGTTGAGCGGACTAGTAGGGGGTACAATGAGCAGTTCTTC. This sequence encodes CSVERTSRGYNEQFF.

The rearrangement uses TRBV25-1 and TRBJ1-1; D is undetermined. Germline V gene lookup returns CDR1 MGHDK and CDR2 SYGVNS. V dropped 3 bases and J dropped 1 base, with 12 bases sitting between them. This CDR3 has 15 amino acids. The CDR3 spells CASSDSRTPNTEAFF. CDR3 nucleotide sequence: TGTGCCAGCAGTGATTCCCGGACCCCGAACACTGAAGCTTTCTTT.

The chain links TRBV9 to TRBJ2-7; 7 nucleotides match TRBD2. Germline CDR1 reads SGDLS; CDR2 reads YYNGEE. This CDR3 comprises 11 residues. With 3 bases clipped from V and 6 bases from J, the junction kept 0 bases outside the gene matches. DNA of the CDR3: TGTGCCAGCAGCGCTAGCGGCGAGCAGTACTTC. Amino acids: CASSASGEQYF.

The chain employs TRBV7-3 and TRBJ1-2; 10 bases are a match to TRBD1. J gave up 4 bases and V 5 bases, and 1 base lay outside the gene matches. The V gene's germline CDR1 is SGHTA and CDR2 FQGTGA. The CDR3 extends over 13 amino acids. The DNA of the CDR3 is TGTGCCAGCAGCGGGGACAGGGGCTATGGCTACACCTTC. Amino acids: CASSGDRGYGYTF.

CDR3 sequence (DNA): TGTGCCAGCAGCTTAAGTACGGGTAGCAATCAGCCCCAGCATTTT. Amino acids: CASSLSTGSNQPQHF. The rearrangement links TRBV7-3 to TRBJ1-5; D is ambiguous. V lost 1 base and J 0 bases, leaving 7 bases between the germline ends. CDR3 length equals 15 residues. Looked up from germline, CDR1 is SGHTA and CDR2 is FQGTGA.

The chain recombines TRBV6-5 with TRBJ1-4, with no clear D. The germline V gene encodes CDR1 MNHEY and CDR2 SVGAGI. CDR3 size: 12 residues. V lost 6 bases and J 7 bases, leaving 9 bases between the germline ends. The CDR3 region is CASRNPGEKLFF. Written as DNA, the CDR3 is TGTGCCAGCAGGAACCCTGGTGAAAAACTGTTTTTT.

The chain uses TRBV9 and TRBJ1-3; D ambiguous. This CDR3 contains 14 residues. Germline lookup yields CDR1 SGDLS and CDR2 YYNGEE. Between the trimmed V and J ends, which lost 2 bases and 0 bases, there was a span of 6 bases. CDR3 amino acids: CASSVQPSGNTIYF. The CDR3 region has the DNA TGTGCCAGCAGCGTTCAGCCCTCTGGAAACACCATATATTTT.

The chain links TRBV7-6 to TRBJ1-6; D not resolved. CDR3 size: 14 residues. Per the germline V gene, CDR1 is SGHVS and CDR2 is FNYEAQ. V was shortened by 1 base and J by 7 bases, with 8 bases between the two germline ends. CDR3 amino acids: CASSLGAENSPLHF. The CDR3 DNA follows: TGTGCCAGCAGCTTAGGGGCAGAGAATTCACCCCTCCACTTT. Together with reference TRBV7-6 and TRBJ1-6, the CDR3 gives the full variable domain: GAGVSQSPRYKVTKRGQDVALRCDPISGHVSLYWYRQALGQGPEFLTYFNYEAQQDKSGLPNDRFSAERPEGSISTLTIQRTEQRDSAMYRCASSLGAENSPLHFGNGTRLTVT.

As concerns this clone: Relative to the germline gene, one junction end is altered; a read error may explain this. The rearrangement joins TRBV25-1 to TRBJ1-2; TRBD1 matches at 7 bases. In germline, CDR1 is MGHDK, CDR2 SYGVNS. The CDR3 totals 16 residues. CDR3 nucleotide sequence: TGTGCCAGCAGTGAATCCGGGAGGGGGCCAAACTATGGCTACACTTTC. This sequence encodes CASSESGRGPNYGYTF.

The J gene is TRBJ1-2, the V gene TRBV12-5; the match to TRBD1 covers 7 bases. Trimming cost V 6 bases and J 1 base; bases outside gene matches: 8. Germline CDR1 LGHNT, CDR2 FRNRAP. The CDR3 contains 15 residues. The chain's CDR3 is CASGRQGPINYGYTF. The DNA for the CDR3 is TGTGCTAGTGGAAGACAGGGCCCAATTAACTATGGCTACACCTTC.

The chain combines TRBV11-2 with TRBJ1-3; D is unresolved. Germline assignment: CDR1 SGHAT and CDR2 FQNNGV. Trimming cost V 1 base and J 0 bases, with 1 base left between them. CDR3 length: 13 residues. This CDR3 is CASSLASGNTIYF. CDR3 coding DNA: TGTGCCAGCAGCTTAGCCTCTGGAAACACCATATATTTT. Using reference TRBV11-2 and TRBJ1-3 for the parts outside the CDR3, the full variable domain is EAGVAQSPRYKIIEKRQSVAFWCNPISGHATLYWYQQILGQGPKLLIQFQNNGVVDDSQLPKDRFSAERLKGVDSTLKIQPAKLEDSAVYLCASSLASGNTIYFGEGSWLTVV.

This chain joins TRBV6-2 or TRBV6-3 and TRBJ1-6, with TRBD1 matching over 12 bases. Germline V gene sequence: CDR1 MNHEY, CDR2 SVGEGT. The CDR3 spans 19 residues. V shed 5 bases and J 6 bases; nucleotides not matched to a gene: 14. The CDR3 sequence: CASSQPSGQGASRNSPLHF. CDR3 in DNA: TGTGCCAGCAGTCAACCGTCGGGACAGGGGGCATCGCGTAATTCACCCCTCCACTTT.

The gene calls are TRBV19 and TRBJ2-7, with TRBD1 matching 9 bases. Germline CDR1 reads LNHDA; CDR2 reads SQIVND (reference sequence). The CDR3 is 13 amino acids. The ends lost 6 bases at V and 5 bases at J; junction bases unmatched: 5. The chain's CDR3 is CASRKQGAHEQYF. In nucleotides, the CDR3 is TGTGCCAGTAGGAAACAGGGGGCCCACGAGCAGTACTTC.

Points on this clone: At the DNA level, this CDR3 is encoded by other sequences in the same sample as well. V is TRBV7-2 and J is TRBJ2-5; D may correspond to TRBD1 or TRBD2 (5 bases each). Germline CDR1 SGHTA, CDR2 FQGNSA. The CDR3 extends over 14 amino acids. V lost 1 base, J lost 0 bases, and 6 bases lay in between. In nucleotides, the CDR3 is TGTGCCAGCAGCTTAGGGGGGAACCAAGAGACCCAGTACTTC. Translating gives CASSLGGNQETQYF.

The rearrangement uses TRBV5-1 and TRBJ2-7, with 8 positions matching TRBD1. Trimming cost V 0 bases and J 4 bases; bases outside gene matches: 3. The CDR3 is made up of 14 amino acids. Germline loops: CDR1 SGHRS, CDR2 YFSETQ. The CDR3 protein is CASSLAGGSYEQYF. CDR3 coding DNA: TGCGCCAGCAGCTTGGCAGGGGGCTCGTACGAGCAGTACTTC.

This chain joins TRBV19 and TRBJ2-7, with D tentatively TRBD1 (6 bases). V dropped 5 bases and J dropped 9 bases, with 14 bases sitting between them. CDR1 is LNHDA, CDR2 SQIVND, per germline (reference sequence). The CDR3 is 12 residues long. Here the CDR3 DNA reads TGTGCCAGTAGTGACAGGAGCGATCGGCAGTACTTC. Translated: CASSDRSDRQYF.

The chain couples TRBV5-1 to TRBJ1-1, with D hard to call. This CDR3 region has 13 residues. Deletions cut 2 bases from V and 1 base from J, with 6 bases between. Germline loops: CDR1 SGHRS, CDR2 YFSETQ. This CDR3 is CASSFSQNTEAFF. CDR3 DNA: TGCGCCAGCAGCTTCAGTCAGAACACTGAAGCTTTCTTT.

This chain links TRBV6-2 or TRBV6-3 with TRBJ2-1; TRBD2 matches 10 bases. The CDR3 spans 15 residues. The germline V gene has CDR1 MNHEY and CDR2 SVGEGT. V lost 0 bases and J lost 8; bases outside the gene matches: 4. CDR3 coding DNA: TGTGCCAGCAGTTACTCGTCTAGCGGGAGTGATGAGCAGTTCTTC. Encoded protein: CASSYSSSGSDEQFF.

V gene TRBV30 combines with J gene TRBJ1-4, with D possibly TRBD1 on 5 matching bases. Germline CDR1 GTSNPN, CDR2 SVGIG (reference sequence). V was clipped by 2 bases and J by 5 bases, with 9 bases between them. This CDR3 has 13 amino acids. CDR3: CAWSSGLNEKLFF. DNA for the CDR3: TGTGCCTGGAGTTCAGGGCTGAATGAAAAACTGTTTTTT.

This chain uses TRBV19 with TRBJ1-5; perhaps TRBD1 as D (6 bases). Germline CDR1 reads LNHDA; CDR2 reads SQIVND (reference sequence). The germline V and J ends were trimmed by 5 bases and 3 bases, with 11 bases remaining between them. The CDR3 contains 14 residues. The chain's CDR3 is CASSLRDTNQPQHF. For the CDR3, the DNA is TGTGCCAGTAGTCTCCGGGACACCAATCAGCCCCAGCATTTT. The full variable domain, in which reference TRBV19 and TRBJ1-5 provide the parts outside the CDR3, is DGGITQSPKYLFRKEGQNVTLSCEQNLNHDAMYWYRQDPGQGLRLIYYSQIVNDFQKGDIAEGYSVSREKKESFPLTVTSAQKNPTAFYLCASSLRDTNQPQHFGDGTRLSIL.

The V call is TRBV6-1, the J call TRBJ2-7, with D perhaps TRBD1 (5 bases). The ends were cut back, 2 bases at V and 3 bases at J, with 5 bases in the middle. This CDR3 has 12 amino acids. CDR1 and CDR2 from the germline V gene are MNHNS and SASEGT. The CDR3 DNA follows: TGTGCCAGCAGTGAACAGGGCTACGAGCAGTACTTC. It yields the protein CASSEQGYEQYF.

The chain couples TRBV9 to TRBJ2-7; D is possibly TRBD2 (6 bases). The ends were cut back, 4 bases at V and 0 bases at J, with 17 bases in the middle. The CDR3 is 16 residues long. Germline V CDR1 and CDR2: SGDLS, YYNGEE. The CDR3 region is CASSPGGAEGSYEQYF. The CDR3 DNA is TGTGCCAGCAGCCCCGGCGGGGCGGAGGGCTCCTACGAGCAGTACTTC. The full variable domain, rest sourced from reference TRBV9 and TRBJ2-7, is DSGVTQTPKHLITATGQRVTLRCSPRSGDLSVYWYQQSLDQGLQFLIQYYNGEERAKGNILERFSAQQFPDLHSELNLSSLELGDSALYFCASSPGGAEGSYEQYFGPGTRLTVT.

This clone has a handful of counts. Within the sample, other DNA sequences also encode this same CDR3. This chain connects TRBV4-3 to TRBJ2-3; 13 positions match TRBD2. The trim removed 0 bases at V and 4 bases at J, leaving 1 base unmatched. Germline V gene lookup returns CDR1 LGHNA and CDR2 YSLEER. CDR3 length equals 16 residues. The CDR3 sequence is CASSQELAGGADTQYF. CDR3 nucleotide sequence: TGCGCCAGCAGCCAAGAACTAGCGGGAGGGGCAGATACGCAGTATTTT.

The V and J genes are TRBV7-2 and TRBJ1-5; 7 bases match TRBD1. Germline loops: CDR1 SGHTA, CDR2 FQGNSA. The CDR3 sequence is 15 residues long. V dropped 1 base and J dropped 1; count of bases not matched to a gene: 1. CDR3 amino acids: CASSLETGSNQPQHF. CDR3 bases: TGTGCCAGCAGCTTAGAGACAGGGAGCAATCAGCCCCAGCATTTT.

This clone came up a few times. This CDR3 is CASSPLPRGMNTEAFF. The DNA of the CDR3 is TGTGCCAGCTCACCACTCCCCAGGGGGATGAACACTGAAGCTTTCTTT. V gene TRBV18 combines with J gene TRBJ1-1, with 7 bases matching TRBD1. In germline, CDR1 is KGHSH, CDR2 LQKENI. The CDR3 runs to 16 residues. V was clipped by 1 base and J by 0 bases; unmatched bases: 5. The full variable domain, in which reference TRBV18 and TRBJ1-1 provide the parts outside the CDR3, is NAGVMQNPRHLVRRRGQEARLRCSPMKGHSHVYWYRQLPEEGLKFMVYLQKENIIDESGMPKERFSAEFPKEGPSILRIQQVVRGDSAAYFCASSPLPRGMNTEAFFGQGTRLTVV.

The chain employs TRBV19 and TRBJ2-1, with 13 bases matching TRBD2. Per germline, CDR1 LNHDA and CDR2 SQIVND (reference sequence). This CDR3 contains 19 residues. V shed 5 bases, J shed 0 bases, and the junction held 10 bases outside the gene matches. The CDR3 region has the DNA TGTGCCAGTAGTCCAGGGACTAGCGGGAAGGGTAGCTCCTACAATGAGCAGTTCTTC. Protein: CASSPGTSGKGSSYNEQFF.